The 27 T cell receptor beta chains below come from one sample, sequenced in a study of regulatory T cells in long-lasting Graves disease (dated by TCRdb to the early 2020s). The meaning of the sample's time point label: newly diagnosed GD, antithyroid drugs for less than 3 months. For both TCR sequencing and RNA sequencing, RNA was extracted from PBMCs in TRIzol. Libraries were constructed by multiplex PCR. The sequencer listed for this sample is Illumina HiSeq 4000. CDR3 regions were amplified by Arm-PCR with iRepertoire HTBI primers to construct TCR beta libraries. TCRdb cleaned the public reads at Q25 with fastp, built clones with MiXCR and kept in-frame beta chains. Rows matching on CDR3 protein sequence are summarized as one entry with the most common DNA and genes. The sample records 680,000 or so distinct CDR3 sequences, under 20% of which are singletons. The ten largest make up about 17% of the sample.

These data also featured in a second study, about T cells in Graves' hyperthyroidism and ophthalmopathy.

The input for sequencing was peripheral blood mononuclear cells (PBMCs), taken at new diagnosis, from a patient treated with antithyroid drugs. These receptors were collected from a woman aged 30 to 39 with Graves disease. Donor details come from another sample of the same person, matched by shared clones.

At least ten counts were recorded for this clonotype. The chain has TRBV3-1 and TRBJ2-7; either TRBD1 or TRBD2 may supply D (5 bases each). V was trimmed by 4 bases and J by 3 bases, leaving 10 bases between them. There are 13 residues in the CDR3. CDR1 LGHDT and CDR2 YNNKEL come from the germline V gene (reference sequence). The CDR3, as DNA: TGTGCCAGCAGCCCTCTTGGGGGCTACGAGCAGTACTTC. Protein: CASSPLGGYEQYF.

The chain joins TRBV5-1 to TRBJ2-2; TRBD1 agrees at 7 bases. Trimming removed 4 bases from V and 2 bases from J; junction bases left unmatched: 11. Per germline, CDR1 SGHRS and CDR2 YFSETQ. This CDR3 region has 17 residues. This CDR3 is CASSRNPGQSNTGELFF. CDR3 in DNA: TGCGCCAGCAGCAGAAACCCGGGACAGTCCAACACCGGGGAGCTGTTTTTT.

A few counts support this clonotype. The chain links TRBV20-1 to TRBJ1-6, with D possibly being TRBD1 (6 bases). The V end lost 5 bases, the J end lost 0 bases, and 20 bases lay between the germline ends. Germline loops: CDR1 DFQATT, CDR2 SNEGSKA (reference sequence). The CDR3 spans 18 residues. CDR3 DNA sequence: TGCAGTGCTCGGGACTCTTCCAAAGGGGGCTCCTATAATTCACCCCTCCACTTT. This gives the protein CSARDSSKGGSYNSPLHF.

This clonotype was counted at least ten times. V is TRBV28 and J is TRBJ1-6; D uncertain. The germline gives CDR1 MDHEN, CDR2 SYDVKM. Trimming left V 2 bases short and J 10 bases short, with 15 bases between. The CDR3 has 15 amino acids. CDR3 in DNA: TGTGCCAGCAGTTTACCCCAGGCAGAAGTCTCACCCCTCCACTTT. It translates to CASSLPQAEVSPLHF. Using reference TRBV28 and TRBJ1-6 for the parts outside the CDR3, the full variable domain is DVKVTQSSRYLVKRTGEKVFLECVQDMDHENMFWYRQDPGLGLRLIYFSYDVKMKEKGDIPEGYSVSREKKERFSLILESASTNQTSMYLCASSLPQAEVSPLHFGNGTRLTVT.

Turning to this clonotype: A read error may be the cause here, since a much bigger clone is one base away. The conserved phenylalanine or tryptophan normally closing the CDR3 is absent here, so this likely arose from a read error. The CDR3 here is CASSLARGRAEAFL. As DNA, the CDR3 is TGTGCCAGCAGCTTAGCGCGGGGGAGGGCTGAAGCTTTCCTT. V usage is TRBV7-2 and J usage is TRBJ1-1; a weak D match, TRBD1 (5 bases). The germline V gene has CDR1 SGHTA and CDR2 FQGNSA. Trimming left V 0 bases short and J 6 bases short, with 11 bases between. The CDR3 runs 14 residues.

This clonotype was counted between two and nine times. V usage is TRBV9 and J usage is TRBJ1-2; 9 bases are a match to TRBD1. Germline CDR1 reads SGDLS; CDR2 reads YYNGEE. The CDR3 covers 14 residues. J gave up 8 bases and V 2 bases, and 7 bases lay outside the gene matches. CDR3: CASSVGTGSLGYTF. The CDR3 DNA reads TGTGCCAGCAGCGTCGGGACAGGGTCTCTGGGCTACACCTTC. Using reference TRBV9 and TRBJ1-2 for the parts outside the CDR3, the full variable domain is DSGVTQTPKHLITATGQRVTLRCSPRSGDLSVYWYQQSLDQGLQFLIQYYNGEERAKGNILERFSAQQFPDLHSELNLSSLELGDSALYFCASSVGTGSLGYTFGSGTRLTVV.

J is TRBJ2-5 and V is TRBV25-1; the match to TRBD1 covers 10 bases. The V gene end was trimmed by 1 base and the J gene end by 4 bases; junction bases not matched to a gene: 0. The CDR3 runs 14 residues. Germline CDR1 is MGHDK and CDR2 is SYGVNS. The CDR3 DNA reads TGTGCCAGCAGTGAATGGACAGGGGGAGAGACCCAGTACTTC. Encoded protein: CASSEWTGGETQYF.

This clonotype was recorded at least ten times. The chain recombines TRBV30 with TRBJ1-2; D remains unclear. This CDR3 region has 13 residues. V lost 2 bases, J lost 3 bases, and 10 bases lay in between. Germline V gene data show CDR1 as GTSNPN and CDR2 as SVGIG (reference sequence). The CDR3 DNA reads TGTGCCTGGAGTCGAGTCCCCTACTATGGCTACACCTTC. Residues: CAWSRVPYYGYTF.

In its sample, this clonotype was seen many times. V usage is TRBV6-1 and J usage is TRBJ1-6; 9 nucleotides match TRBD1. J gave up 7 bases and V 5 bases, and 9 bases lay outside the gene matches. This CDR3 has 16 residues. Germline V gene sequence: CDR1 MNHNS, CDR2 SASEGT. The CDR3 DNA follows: TGTGCCAGCAGTCCCCGGACAGGGGTTAACAATTCACCCCTCCACTTT. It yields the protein CASSPRTGVNNSPLHF.

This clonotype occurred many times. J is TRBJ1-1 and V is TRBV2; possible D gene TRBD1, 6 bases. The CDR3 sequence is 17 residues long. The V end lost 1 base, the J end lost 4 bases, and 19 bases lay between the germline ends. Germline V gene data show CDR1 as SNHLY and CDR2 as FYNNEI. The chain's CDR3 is CASSEVQGPFLGTEAFF. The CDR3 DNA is TGTGCCAGCAGTGAAGTCCAGGGGCCGTTCCTGGGCACTGAAGCTTTCTTT.

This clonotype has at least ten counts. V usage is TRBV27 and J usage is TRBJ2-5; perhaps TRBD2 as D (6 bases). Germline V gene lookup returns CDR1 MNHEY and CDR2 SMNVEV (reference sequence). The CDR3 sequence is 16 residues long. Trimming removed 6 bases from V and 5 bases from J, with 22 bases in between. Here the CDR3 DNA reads TGTGCCAGCAGACTGTCGTTTAGCGGAGGAAGGGAGACCCAGTACTTC. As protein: CASRLSFSGGRETQYF.

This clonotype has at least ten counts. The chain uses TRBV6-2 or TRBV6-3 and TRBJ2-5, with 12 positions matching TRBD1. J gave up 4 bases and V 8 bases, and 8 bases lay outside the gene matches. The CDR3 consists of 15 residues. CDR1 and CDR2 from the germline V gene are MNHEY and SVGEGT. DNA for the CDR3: TGTGCCAGCGTCCGGGACAGGGGGCGCCGAGAGACCCAGTACTTC. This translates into CASVRDRGRRETQYF.

CDR3 loop: CASSHTLAGTYNEQFF. The CDR3 DNA follows: TGCGCCAGCAGCCATACCCTAGCGGGAACCTACAATGAGCAGTTCTTC. The rearrangement links TRBV4-1 to TRBJ2-1, with 9 bases matching TRBD2. Germline CDR1 is MGHRA and CDR2 is YSYEKL. Unmatched junction bases numbered 5, after V lost 3 bases and J lost 2 bases. The CDR3 consists of 16 residues.

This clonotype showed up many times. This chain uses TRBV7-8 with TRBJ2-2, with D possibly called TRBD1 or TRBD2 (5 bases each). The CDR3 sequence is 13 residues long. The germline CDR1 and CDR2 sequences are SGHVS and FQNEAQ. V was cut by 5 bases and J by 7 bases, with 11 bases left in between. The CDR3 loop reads CASSLLRGGELFF. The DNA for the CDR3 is TGTGCCAGCAGCCTATTGAGGGGCGGGGAGCTGTTTTTT.

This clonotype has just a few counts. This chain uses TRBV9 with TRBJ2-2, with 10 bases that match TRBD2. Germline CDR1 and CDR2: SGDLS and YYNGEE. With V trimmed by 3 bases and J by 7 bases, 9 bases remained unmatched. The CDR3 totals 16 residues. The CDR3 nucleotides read TGTGCCAGCAGCGGAAAGCGGGAGGGCCGGGTCGGGGAGCTGTTTTTT. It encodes CASSGKREGRVGELFF.

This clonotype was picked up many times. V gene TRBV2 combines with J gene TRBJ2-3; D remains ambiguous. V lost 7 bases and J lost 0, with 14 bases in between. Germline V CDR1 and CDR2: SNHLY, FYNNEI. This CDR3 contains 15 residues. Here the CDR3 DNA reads TGTGCCAGCATGATCCGCCGGAGTAGCACAGATACGCAGTATTTT. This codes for CASMIRRSSTDTQYF. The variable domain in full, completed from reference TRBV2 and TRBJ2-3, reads EPEVTQTPSHQVTQMGQEVILRCVPISNHLYFYWYRQILGQKVEFLVSFYNNEISEKSEIFDDQFSVERPDGSNFTLKIRSTKLEDSAMYFCASMIRRSSTDTQYFGPGTRLTVL.

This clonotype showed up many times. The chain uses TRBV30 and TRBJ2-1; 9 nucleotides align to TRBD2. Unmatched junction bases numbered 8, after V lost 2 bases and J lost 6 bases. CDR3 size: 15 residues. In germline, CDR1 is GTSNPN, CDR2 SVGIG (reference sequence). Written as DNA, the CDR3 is TGTGCCTGGAGTCCCCTAGCGGGAAGGGGCAATGAGCAGTTCTTC. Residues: CAWSPLAGRGNEQFF.

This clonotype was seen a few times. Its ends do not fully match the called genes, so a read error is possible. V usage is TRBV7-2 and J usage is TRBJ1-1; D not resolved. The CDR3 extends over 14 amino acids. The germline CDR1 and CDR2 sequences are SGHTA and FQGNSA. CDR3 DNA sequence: TGTGCCAGCACCATACTGGGAGGGAACACTGAAGCTTCCTTT. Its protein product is CASTILGGNTEASF. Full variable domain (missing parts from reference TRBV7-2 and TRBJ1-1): GAGVSQSPSNKVTEKGKDVELRCDPISGHTALYWYRQSLGQGLEFLIYFQGNSAPDKSGLPSDRFSAERTGGSVSTLTIQRTQQEDSAVYLCASTILGGNTEASFGQGTRLTVV.

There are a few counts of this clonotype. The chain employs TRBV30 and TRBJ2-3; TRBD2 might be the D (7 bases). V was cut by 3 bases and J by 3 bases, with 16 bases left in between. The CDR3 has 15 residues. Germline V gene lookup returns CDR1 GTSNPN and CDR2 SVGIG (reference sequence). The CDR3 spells CAWRALGGGTDTQYF. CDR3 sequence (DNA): TGTGCCTGGAGGGCCCTGGGAGGGGGAACAGATACGCAGTATTTT. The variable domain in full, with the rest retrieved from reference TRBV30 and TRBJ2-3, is SQTIHQWPATLVQPVGSPLSLECTVEGTSNPNLYWYRQAAGRGLQLLFYSVGIGQISSEVPQNLSASRPQDRQFILSSKKLLLSDSGFYLCAWRALGGGTDTQYFGPGTRLTVL.

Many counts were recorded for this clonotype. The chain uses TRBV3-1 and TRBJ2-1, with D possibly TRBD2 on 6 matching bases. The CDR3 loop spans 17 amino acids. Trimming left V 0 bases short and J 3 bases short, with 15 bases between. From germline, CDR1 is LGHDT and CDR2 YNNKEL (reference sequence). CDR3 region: CASSQESSGVFYNEQFF. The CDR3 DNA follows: TGTGCCAGCAGCCAAGAGAGTAGCGGAGTCTTCTACAATGAGCAGTTCTTC.

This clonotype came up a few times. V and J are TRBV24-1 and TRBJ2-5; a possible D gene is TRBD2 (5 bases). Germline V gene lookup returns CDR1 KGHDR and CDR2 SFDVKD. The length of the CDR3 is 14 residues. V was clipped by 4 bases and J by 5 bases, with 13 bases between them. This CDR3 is CATSDPWERETQYF. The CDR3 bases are TGTGCCACCAGTGACCCCTGGGAGAGGGAGACCCAGTACTTC.

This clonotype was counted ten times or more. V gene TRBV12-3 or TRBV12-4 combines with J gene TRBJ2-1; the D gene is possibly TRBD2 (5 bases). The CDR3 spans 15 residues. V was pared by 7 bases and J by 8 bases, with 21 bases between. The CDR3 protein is CASKLLGGDTDEQFF. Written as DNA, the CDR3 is TGTGCCAGCAAACTTCTTGGAGGTGATACGGATGAGCAGTTCTTC.

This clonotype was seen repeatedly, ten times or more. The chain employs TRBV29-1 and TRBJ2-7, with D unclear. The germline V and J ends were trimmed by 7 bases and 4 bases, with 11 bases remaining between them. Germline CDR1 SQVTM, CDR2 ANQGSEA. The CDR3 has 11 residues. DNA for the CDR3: TGCAGCGGCTTCAACGGGTACGAGCAGTACTTC. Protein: CSGFNGYEQYF.

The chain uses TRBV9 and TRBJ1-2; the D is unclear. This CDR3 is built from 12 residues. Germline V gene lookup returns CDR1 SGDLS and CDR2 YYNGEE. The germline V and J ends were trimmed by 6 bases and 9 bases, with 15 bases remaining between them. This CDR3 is CASNSGNVRYTF. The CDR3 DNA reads TGTGCCAGCAACTCAGGAAATGTTCGCTACACCTTC.

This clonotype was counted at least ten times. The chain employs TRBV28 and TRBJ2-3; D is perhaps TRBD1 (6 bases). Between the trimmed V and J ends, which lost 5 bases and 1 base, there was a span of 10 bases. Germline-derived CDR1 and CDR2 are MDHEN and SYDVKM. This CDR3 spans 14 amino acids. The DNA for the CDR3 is TGTGCCAGCAGTAGGGGGTACGGCACAGATACGCAGTATTTT. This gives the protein CASSRGYGTDTQYF.

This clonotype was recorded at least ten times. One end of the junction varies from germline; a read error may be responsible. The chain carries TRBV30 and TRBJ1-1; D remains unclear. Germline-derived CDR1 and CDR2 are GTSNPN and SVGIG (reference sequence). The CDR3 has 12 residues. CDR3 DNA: TGTGCCTGGAGTGTACCCGGCCCCCCGATTTCCTTT. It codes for CAWSVPGPPISF.

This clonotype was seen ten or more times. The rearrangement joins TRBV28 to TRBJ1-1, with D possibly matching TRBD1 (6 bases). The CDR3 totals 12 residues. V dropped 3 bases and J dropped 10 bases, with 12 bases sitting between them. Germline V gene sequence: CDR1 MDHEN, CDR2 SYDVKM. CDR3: CASSFPEGGAFF. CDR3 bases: TGTGCCAGCAGTTTCCCCGAAGGGGGAGCTTTCTTT.